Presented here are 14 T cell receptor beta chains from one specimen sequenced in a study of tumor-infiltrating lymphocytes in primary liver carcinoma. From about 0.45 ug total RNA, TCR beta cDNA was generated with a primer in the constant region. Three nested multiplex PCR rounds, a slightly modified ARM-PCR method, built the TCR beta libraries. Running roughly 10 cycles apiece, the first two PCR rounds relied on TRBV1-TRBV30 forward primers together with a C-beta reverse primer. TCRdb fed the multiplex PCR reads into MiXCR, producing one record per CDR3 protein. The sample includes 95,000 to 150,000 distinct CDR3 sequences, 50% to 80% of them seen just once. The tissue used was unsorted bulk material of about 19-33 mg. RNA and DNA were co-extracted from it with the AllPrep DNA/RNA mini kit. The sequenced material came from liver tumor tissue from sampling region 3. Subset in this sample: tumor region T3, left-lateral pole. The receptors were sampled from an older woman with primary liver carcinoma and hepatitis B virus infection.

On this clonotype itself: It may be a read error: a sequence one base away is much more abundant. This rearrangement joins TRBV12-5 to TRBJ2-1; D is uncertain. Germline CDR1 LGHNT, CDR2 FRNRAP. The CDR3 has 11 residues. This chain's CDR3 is CASSLWAKRFF. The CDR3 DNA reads TGTGCTAGTAGTTTGTGGGCTAAACGGTTCTTC. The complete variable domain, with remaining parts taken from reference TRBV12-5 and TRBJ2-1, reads DARVTQTPRHKVTEMGQEVTMRCQPILGHNTVFWYRQTMMQGLELLAYFRNRAPLDDSGMPKDRFSAEMPDATLATLKIQPSEPRDSAVYFCASSLWAKRFFGPGTRLTVL.

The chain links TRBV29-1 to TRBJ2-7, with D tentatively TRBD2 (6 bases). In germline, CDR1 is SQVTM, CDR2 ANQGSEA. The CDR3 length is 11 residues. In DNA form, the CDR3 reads TGCGGTGTCGGGACTCCCTACGAGCAGTACTTC. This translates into CGVGTPYEQYF.

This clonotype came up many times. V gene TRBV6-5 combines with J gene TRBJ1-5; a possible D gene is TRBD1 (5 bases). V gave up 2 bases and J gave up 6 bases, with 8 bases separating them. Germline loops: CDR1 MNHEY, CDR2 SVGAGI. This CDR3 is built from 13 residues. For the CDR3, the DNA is TGTGCCAGCAGTTACGCGGGGGGTCAGCCCCAGCATTTT. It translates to CASSYAGGQPQHF.

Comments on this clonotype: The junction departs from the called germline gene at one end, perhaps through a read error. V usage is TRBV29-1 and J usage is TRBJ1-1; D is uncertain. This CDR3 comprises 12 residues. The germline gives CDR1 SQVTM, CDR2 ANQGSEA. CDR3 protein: CSGGRMNTEVFF. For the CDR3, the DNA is TGCAGTGGCGGACGTATGAACACTGAAGTTTTCTTT.

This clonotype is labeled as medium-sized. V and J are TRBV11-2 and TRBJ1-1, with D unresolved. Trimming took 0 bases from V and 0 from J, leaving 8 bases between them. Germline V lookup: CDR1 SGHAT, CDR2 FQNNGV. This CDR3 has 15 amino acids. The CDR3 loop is CASSLDPSVNTEAFF. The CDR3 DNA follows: TGTGCCAGCAGCTTAGATCCCTCGGTGAACACTGAAGCTTTCTTT.

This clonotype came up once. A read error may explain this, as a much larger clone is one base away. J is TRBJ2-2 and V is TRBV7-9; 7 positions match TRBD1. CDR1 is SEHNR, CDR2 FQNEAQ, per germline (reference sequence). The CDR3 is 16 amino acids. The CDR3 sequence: CASSSPGGLNTGELLF. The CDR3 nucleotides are TGTGCCAGCAGCTCCCCAGGGGGTCTAAACACCGGGGAGCTGTTATTT.

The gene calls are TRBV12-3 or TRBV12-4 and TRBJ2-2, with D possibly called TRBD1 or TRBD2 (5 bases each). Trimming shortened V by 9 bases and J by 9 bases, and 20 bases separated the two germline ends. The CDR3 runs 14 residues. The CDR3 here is CASTWDRRTRELFF. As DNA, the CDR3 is TGTGCCAGTACATGGGACCGTAGAACCAGGGAGCTGTTTTTT.

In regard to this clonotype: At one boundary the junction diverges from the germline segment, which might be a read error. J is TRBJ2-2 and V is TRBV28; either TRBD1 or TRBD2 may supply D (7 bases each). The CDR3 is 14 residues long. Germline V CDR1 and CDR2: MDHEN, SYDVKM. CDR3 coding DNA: TGTGCCGGCAGTTTCCAGGGGGGGACCGGGGAGCTGTTTTTT. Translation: CAGSFQGGTGELFF.

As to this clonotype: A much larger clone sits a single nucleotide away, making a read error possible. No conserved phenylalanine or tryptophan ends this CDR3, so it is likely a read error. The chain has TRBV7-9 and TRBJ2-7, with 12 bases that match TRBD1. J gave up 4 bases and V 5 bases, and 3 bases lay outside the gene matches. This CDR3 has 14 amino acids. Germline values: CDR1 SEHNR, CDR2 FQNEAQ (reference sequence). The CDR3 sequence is CASSLGQGAYEQYL. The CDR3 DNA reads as TGTGCCAGCAGCCTGGGACAGGGGGCTTACGAGCAGTACTTA.

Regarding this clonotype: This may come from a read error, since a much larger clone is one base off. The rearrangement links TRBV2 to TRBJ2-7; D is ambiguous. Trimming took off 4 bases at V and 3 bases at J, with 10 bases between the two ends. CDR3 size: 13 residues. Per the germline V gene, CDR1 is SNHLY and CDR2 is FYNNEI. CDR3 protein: CASSVIGYYEQYF. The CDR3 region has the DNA TGTGCCAGCAGTGTCATAGGCTACTACGAGCAGTACTTC.

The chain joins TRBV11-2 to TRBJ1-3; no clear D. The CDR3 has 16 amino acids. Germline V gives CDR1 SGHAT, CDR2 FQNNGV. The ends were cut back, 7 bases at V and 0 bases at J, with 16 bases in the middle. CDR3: CASNKMVGVSGNTIYF. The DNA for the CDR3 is TGTGCCAGCAACAAAATGGTTGGAGTCTCTGGAAACACCATATATTTT.

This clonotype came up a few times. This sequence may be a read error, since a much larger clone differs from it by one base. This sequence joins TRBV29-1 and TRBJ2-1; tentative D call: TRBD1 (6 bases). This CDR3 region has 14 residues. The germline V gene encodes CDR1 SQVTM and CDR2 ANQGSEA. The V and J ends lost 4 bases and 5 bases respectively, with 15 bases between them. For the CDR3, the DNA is TGCAGCGTTGCGCCCAGGGGAACCCACAATGAGCAGTTCTTC. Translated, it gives CSVAPRGTHNEQFF.

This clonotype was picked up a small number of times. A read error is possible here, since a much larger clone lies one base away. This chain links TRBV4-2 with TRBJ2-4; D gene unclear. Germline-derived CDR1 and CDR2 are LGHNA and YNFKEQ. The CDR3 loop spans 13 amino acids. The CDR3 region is CVSSQPEKNIQYF. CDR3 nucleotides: TGTGTCAGCAGCCAACCGGAAAAAAACATTCAGTACTTC.

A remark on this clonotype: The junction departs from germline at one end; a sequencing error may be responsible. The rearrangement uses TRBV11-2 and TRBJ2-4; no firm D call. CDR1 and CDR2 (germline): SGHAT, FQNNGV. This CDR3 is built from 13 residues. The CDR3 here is CASSIEWLNIQYF. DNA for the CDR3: TGTGCCAGCAGCATTGAATGGTTAAACATCCAGTACTTC.